This TCR beta chain derives from a study of blood T cell repertoires in COVID-19. Turning to the study itself: The United States, Italy and Spain provided the acute and convalescent COVID-19 samples. Nucleic acid was either cDNA or gDNA, and it came from T cells, B-cell-depleted T cells, or PBMCs.

Per the authors' pipeline: Quantification of nucleated cells was approximated via reference gene primer amplification. Here immunoSEQ multiplex PCR was the method, and the copy in TCRdb shows in-frame clones only, minus some. Clonal size and the V and J genes are those of that table, whereas D and trimming came from the DNA. Altogether 250,000 to 350,000 clones are present, approximately 88% being singletons, with the ten largest covering around 4%. This CDR3 comprises 11 residues. CDR1 and CDR2 from the germline V gene are MNHNY and SVGAGI (reference sequence). This clone was observed a single time. An end of the junction does not agree with germline; a read error may underlie this.

What was sequenced was peripheral blood. V and J are TRBV6-6 and TRBJ2-1; 7 nucleotides agree with TRBD2. This TCR derives from a woman between 45 and 65 years old with active or convalescent COVID-19. CDR3 amino acids: CASSSQRTSLF. The DNA of the CDR3 is TGTGCCAGCAGTTCGCAACGGACTAGTCTCTTC.